This passage covers 30 T cell receptor beta chains from one sample sequenced in a study of shared clonotypes between healthy human individuals. Method: immunoSEQ multiplex PCR; TCRdb's copy keeps in-frame clones and lacks some. This table holds about 2.3 million clones, roughly 90% found once. Sequences were obtained from naive CD4+ T cells from PBMCs. Subset given: CD45RA+ positively selected. The receptors were sampled from a man between 18 and 29 years old in good health. Some clones in this sample may be carry-over from other donors' samples.

V gene TRBV11-2 combines with J gene TRBJ1-3; perhaps TRBD1 as D (5 bases). Germline lookup yields CDR1 SGHAT and CDR2 FQNNGV. With 3 bases removed from V and 4 bases from J, the gap between germline ends came to 13 bases. The CDR3 totals 15 residues. The CDR3 DNA sequence: TGTGCCAGCAGCTTCCTAGGGGTATCAGGAAACACCATATATTTT. Its protein product is CASSFLGVSGNTIYF.

V gene TRBV4-1 combines with J gene TRBJ2-1; 11 bases match TRBD2. Germline V gene lookup returns CDR1 MGHRA and CDR2 YSYEKL. J lost 9 bases, V lost 1 base, and 8 bases had no gene match. The CDR3 runs to 16 residues. Here the CDR3 DNA reads TGCGCCAGCAGCCAAGTAGTAGCGGGAGGGCCTGGTGAGCAGTTCTTC. Protein product: CASSQVVAGGPGEQFF.

The chain links TRBV5-1 to TRBJ2-5; D not resolved. Trimming stripped 5 bases from V and 4 bases from J, with 12 bases between. The CDR3 has 13 amino acids. The germline V gene has CDR1 SGHRS and CDR2 YFSETQ. This chain's CDR3 is CASRQQSVETQYF. CDR3 DNA: TGCGCCAGCAGACAACAATCCGTAGAGACCCAGTACTTC.

A note on this clone: The junction departs from the called germline gene at one end, perhaps through a read error. This chain joins TRBV7-3 and TRBJ2-7; D may be TRBD2 (5 bases). Germline assignment: CDR1 SGHTA and CDR2 FQGTGA. This CDR3 region has 13 residues. CDR3 amino acids: CASSLSDSSEQYF. The CDR3, as DNA: TGTGCCAGCAGCCTGTCGGACTCCTCCGAGCAGTACTTC.

The chain uses TRBV10-3 and TRBJ2-3; tentative D call: TRBD1 (5 bases). The CDR3 has 16 amino acids. V lost 6 bases and J 6 bases, leaving 22 bases between the germline ends. Germline values: CDR1 ENHRY, CDR2 SYGVKD. The CDR3 region has the DNA TGTGCCATCAGCGCCGAGGACCCAAGGTCAGGGGATACGCAGTATTTT. Protein: CAISAEDPRSGDTQYF.

The chain uses TRBV10-1 and TRBJ2-1; D is perhaps TRBD2 (6 bases). The V end was cut by 3 bases, the J end by 3 bases, with 9 bases between. The germline V gene has CDR1 WNHNN and CDR2 SYGVQD (reference sequence). This CDR3 has 14 amino acids. The CDR3 nucleotides read TGCGCCAGCAGTGACCGTAGCGGCTACAATGAGCAGTTCTTC. This codes for CASSDRSGYNEQFF.

Only one count was recorded for this clone. The chain carries TRBV16 and TRBJ1-1; possible D gene TRBD1, 6 bases. The CDR3 contains 15 residues. V was clipped by 4 bases and J by 0 bases, with 12 bases between them. Germline CDR1 reads KGHSY; CDR2 reads FQNENV. The CDR3 loop is CASSPTGTMNTEAFF. For the CDR3, the DNA is TGTGCCAGCAGCCCGACCGGGACAATGAACACTGAAGCTTTCTTT. Filled out from reference TRBV16 and TRBJ1-1, the complete variable domain reads GEEVAQTPKHLVRGEGQKAKLYCAPIKGHSYVFWYQQVLKNEFKFLISFQNENVFDETGMPKERFSAKCLPNSPCSLEIQATKLEDSAVYFCASSPTGTMNTEAFFGQGTRLTVV.

The chain employs TRBV7-6 and TRBJ2-6; possible D gene TRBD2, 5 bases. V lost 3 bases and J lost 0, with 9 bases in between. Germline V gives CDR1 SGHVS, CDR2 FNYEAQ. The CDR3 length is 16 residues. The CDR3 spells CASSFTGSSGANVLTF. In nucleotides, the CDR3 is TGTGCCAGCAGCTTTACGGGGAGCTCTGGGGCCAACGTCCTGACTTTC.

The chain combines TRBV10-3 with TRBJ2-5; D unresolved. There are 15 residues in the CDR3. With 5 bases removed from V and 5 bases from J, the gap between germline ends came to 18 bases. Germline CDR1 and CDR2: ENHRY and SYGVKD. CDR3 in amino acids: CAISPRAAVTETQYF. The CDR3 region has the DNA TGTGCCATCAGTCCAAGGGCGGCAGTTACGGAGACCCAGTACTTC.

The rearrangement uses TRBV5-1 and TRBJ2-7, with unresolved D. The CDR3 is made up of 12 amino acids. The V end was cut by 2 bases, the J end by 3 bases, with 6 bases between. Germline V gene sequence: CDR1 SGHRS, CDR2 YFSETQ. CDR3 loop: CASSFDNYEQYF. CDR3 nucleotide sequence: TGCGCCAGCAGCTTTGACAACTACGAGCAGTACTTC.

In nucleotides, the CDR3 is TGTGCCAGTAGTGTGGGACTAGCGGGAACCTACGAGCAGTACTTC. Its translation is CASSVGLAGTYEQYF. The V call is TRBV19, the J call TRBJ2-7, with TRBD2 matching 13 bases. This CDR3 is built from 15 residues. V dropped 5 bases and J dropped 2; count of bases not matched to a gene: 3. The germline V gene has CDR1 LNHDA and CDR2 SQIVND (reference sequence).

This chain uses TRBV15 with TRBJ1-5; tentatively, D is TRBD1 (5 bases). The CDR3 totals 16 residues. V lost 1 base and J lost 4, with 14 bases in between. Per germline, CDR1 LNHNV and CDR2 YYDKDF (reference sequence). Written as DNA, the CDR3 is TGTGCCACCAGCAGAGGTCCGGGACGTCGGAATCAGCCCCAGCATTTT. Its translation is CATSRGPGRRNQPQHF.

The rearrangement joins TRBV15 to TRBJ2-5, with 7 nucleotides matching TRBD1. Germline assignment: CDR1 LNHNV and CDR2 YYDKDF (reference sequence). The CDR3 is 17 residues long. Trimming took 5 bases from V and 2 from J; bases not matched to a gene: 14. In nucleotides, the CDR3 is TGTGCCACCAGCCCCCTCCCCGCGACAGGGCGACAAGAGACCCAGTACTTC. Protein: CATSPLPATGRQETQYF.

In the case of this clone: Other nucleotide sequences from this sample produce the same CDR3. This chain connects TRBV30 to TRBJ2-3; D call uncertain. The V and J ends lost 0 bases and 7 bases respectively, with 5 bases between them. Germline lookup yields CDR1 GTSNPN and CDR2 SVGIG (reference sequence). The CDR3 totals 11 residues. For the CDR3, the DNA is TGTGCCTGGAGTGTACTAAATACGCAGTATTTT. Protein: CAWSVLNTQYF.

CDR3 amino acids: CASSHSERTPYEQYF. Written as DNA, the CDR3 is TGCGCCAGCAGCCACTCCGAGAGGACCCCCTACGAGCAGTACTTC. The chain has TRBV4-1 and TRBJ2-7; D remains unclear. CDR3 size: 15 residues. Deletions cut 3 bases from V and 2 bases from J, with 14 bases between. CDR1 is MGHRA, CDR2 YSYEKL, per germline.

Here the CDR3 reads CASSRTGPPGLEQYF. The CDR3 DNA reads TGTGCCAGCAGTAGAACCGGGCCCCCTGGCCTCGAGCAGTACTTC. The V and J genes are TRBV28 and TRBJ2-7; D unclear. The CDR3 covers 15 residues. CDR1 is MDHEN, CDR2 SYDVKM, per germline. Trimming cost V 5 bases and J 6 bases, with 20 bases left between them.

The chain recombines TRBV5-1 with TRBJ2-3; a possible D gene is TRBD1 (6 bases). There are 16 residues in the CDR3. Trimming stripped 3 bases from V and 2 bases from J, with 16 bases between. CDR1 and CDR2 from the germline V gene are SGHRS and YFSETQ. Here the CDR3 DNA reads TGCGCCAGCAGCTCAACAGGGTTGACAAACACAGATACGCAGTATTTT. This translates into CASSSTGLTNTDTQYF.

V usage is TRBV4-3 and J usage is TRBJ2-7; TRBD1 matches at 9 bases. This CDR3 has 15 amino acids. Germline trimming cut 1 base from V and 3 bases from J; bases unmatched to any gene: 4. Per germline, CDR1 LGHNA and CDR2 YSLEER. The CDR3 region is CASSQGRQGGYEQYF. As DNA, the CDR3 is TGCGCCAGCAGCCAAGGCCGACAGGGGGGCTACGAGCAGTACTTC.

The chain uses TRBV7-9 and TRBJ2-1; the D is unclear. Germline-derived CDR1 and CDR2 are SEHNR and FQNEAQ (reference sequence). V lost 3 bases, J lost 3 bases, and 12 bases lay in between. The CDR3 length is 15 residues. CDR3 nucleotide sequence: TGTGCCAGCAGCTTCAGGCAGACGCACTACAATGAGCAGTTCTTC. It translates to CASSFRQTHYNEQFF.

This rearrangement joins TRBV11-2 to TRBJ2-3; TRBD2 matches 8 bases. Germline V gives CDR1 SGHAT, CDR2 FQNNGV. This CDR3 has 17 amino acids. V gave up 1 base and J gave up 1 base; unmatched junction bases: 7. CDR3 loop: CASSLVRLAGRTDTQYF. CDR3 nucleotide sequence: TGTGCCAGCAGCTTAGTCCGTTTAGCGGGACGCACAGATACGCAGTATTTT.

This sequence joins TRBV28 and TRBJ1-2; D is perhaps TRBD1 (5 bases). CDR1 and CDR2 from the germline V gene are MDHEN and SYDVKM. The CDR3 covers 13 residues. The V and J ends lost 11 bases and 6 bases respectively, with 19 bases between them. The CDR3 nucleotides read TGTGCCGGGACCCGAGCGGGATCGGATGGCTACACCTTC. Translated, it gives CAGTRAGSDGYTF.

In this sample, this clone turned up a few times. The genes are TRBV19 and TRBJ1-1; D not resolved. In germline, CDR1 is LNHDA, CDR2 SQIVND (reference sequence). The CDR3 is made up of 13 amino acids. V lost 1 base, J lost 7 bases, and 10 bases lay in between. CDR3 protein: CASSIASPGEAFF. CDR3 coding DNA: TGTGCCAGTAGTATAGCCAGCCCCGGTGAAGCTTTCTTT.

Concerning this clone itself: This sample also contains other DNA sequences that code for the same CDR3. The chain employs TRBV7-9 and TRBJ1-1; D unresolved. V was clipped by 0 bases and J by 7 bases, with 9 bases between them. There are 13 residues in the CDR3. The germline V gene has CDR1 SEHNR and CDR2 FQNEAQ (reference sequence). In DNA, the CDR3 is TGTGCCAGCAGCTTAGCGTGGGAGAGTGAAGCTTTCTTT. Protein: CASSLAWESEAFF.

J is TRBJ2-7 and V is TRBV21-1; TRBD1, as called in the table, went unchecked against the DNA. TRBV21-1 is flagged as a pseudogene. The CDR3 spans 15 residues. CDR3 residues: CASSKAQGSSYEQYF. In DNA, the CDR3 is TGTGCCAGCAGCAAAGCGCAGGGAAGCTCCTACGAGCAGTACTTC.

This sequence joins TRBV28 and TRBJ2-2; 9 bases agree with TRBD1. Germline loops: CDR1 MDHEN, CDR2 SYDVKM. V lost 5 bases and J lost 6; bases outside the gene matches: 7. This CDR3 has 15 residues. The CDR3 DNA sequence: TGTGCCAGCAGTCCCCGGGACAGGGACTCCGGGGAGCTGTTTTTT. It codes for CASSPRDRDSGELFF.

CDR3 nucleotides: TGTGCCTGGAGTGTCCTGAGGCTCCATAGCGACGAGCAGTACTTC. It specifies CAWSVLRLHSDEQYF. J is TRBJ2-7 and V is TRBV30; D is possibly TRBD2 (5 bases). The V end was cut by 0 bases, the J end by 5 bases, with 17 bases between. The CDR3 is made up of 15 amino acids. Germline V CDR1 and CDR2: GTSNPN, SVGIG (reference sequence). Variable domain in full (rest from reference TRBV30 and TRBJ2-7): SQTIHQWPATLVQPVGSPLSLECTVEGTSNPNLYWYRQAAGRGLQLLFYSVGIGQISSEVPQNLSASRPQDRQFILSSKKLLLSDSGFYLCAWSVLRLHSDEQYFGPGTRLTVT.

The CDR3, as DNA: TGCGCCAGCAGCACCGGGACAGTGGATCAGCCCCAGCATTTT. Protein product: CASSTGTVDQPQHF. This sequence joins TRBV5-1 and TRBJ1-5; 7 bases match TRBD1. Germline V lookup: CDR1 SGHRS, CDR2 YFSETQ. There are 14 residues in the CDR3. J gave up 5 bases and V 4 bases, and 6 bases lay outside the gene matches.

J is TRBJ2-3 and V is TRBV19; 11 bases align to TRBD2. The CDR3 runs to 18 residues. The germline CDR1 and CDR2 sequences are LNHDA and SQIVND (reference sequence). Trimming cost V 2 bases and J 2 bases; bases outside gene matches: 9. The CDR3 nucleotides read TGTGCCAGTAGTATAAGGGGGAAGACTAGCGGGGTCACAGATACGCAGTATTTT. It specifies CASSIRGKTSGVTDTQYF.

This chain uses TRBV6-1 with TRBJ2-7; D possibly matches TRBD1 or TRBD2 (5 bases each). This CDR3 region has 14 residues. CDR1 is MNHNS, CDR2 SASEGT, per germline. Trimming took off 6 bases at V and 2 bases at J, with 14 bases between the two ends. CDR3 in amino acids: CASRATGTTYEQYF. CDR3 nucleotide sequence: TGTGCCAGCAGAGCTACCGGGACCACCTACGAGCAGTACTTC.

The V call is TRBV6-1, the J call TRBJ2-2, with D unclear. This CDR3 has 16 amino acids. Germline-derived CDR1 and CDR2 are MNHNS and SASEGT. The V and J ends lost 1 base and 0 bases respectively, with 9 bases between them. The CDR3 nucleotides are TGTGCCAGCAGTGAAGGGGTAGCCGCGAACACCGGGGAGCTGTTTTTT. Translating gives CASSEGVAANTGELFF.